Listed below are T cell receptor beta chains from one sample, sequenced in a study of shared clonotypes between healthy human individuals. Sequencing was performed with immunoSEQ multiplex PCR; in TCRdb, only in-frame clones are kept and a portion is missing. The sample lists 2 million to 2.5 million clones, roughly 91% occurring once. The sequenced sample consisted of naive CD8+ T cells from PBMCs. The receptors shown here come from a man between 18 and 35 years old in good health. Some clones in this sample may be carry-over from other donors' samples. The CDR3 runs from the conserved cysteine through the conserved F or W. A D gene is named only where the DNA matches it firmly. Clone size is shown for a subset of rows, as once, few, many or a class of expanded clone.

CDR3 DNA: TGTGCCAGCAGTTCCGTTGAGGGGACTGAAGCTTTCTTT
CDR3 protein: CASSSVEGTEAFF
D gene: -
J gene: TRBJ1-1
CDR3 length: 13
clone size: once
V gene: TRBV27

CDR3 DNA: TGTGCCAGCAGTTTACAGGCGGGGATTAATACCTACGAGCAGTACTTC
CDR3 protein: CASSLQAGINTYEQYF
D gene: -
J gene: TRBJ2-7
CDR3 length: 16
clone size: -
V gene: TRBV28

CDR3 DNA: TGTGCCAGCAGTCCCCTTTTCGGGGCTGGAAACACCATATATTTT
CDR3 protein: CASSPLFGAGNTIYF
D gene: -
J gene: TRBJ1-3
CDR3 length: 15
clone size: -
V gene: TRBV27

CDR3 DNA: TGTGCCAGCAGCTCCCGACTTGGGAATGAGCAGTTCTTC
CDR3 protein: CASSSRLGNEQFF
D gene: -
J gene: TRBJ2-1
CDR3 length: 13
clone size: -
V gene: TRBV7-3

CDR3 DNA: TGTGCCAGCAGTTTCTTACGCGTTCTTAGCGAGCAGTACTTC
CDR3 protein: CASSFLRVLSEQYF
D gene: -
J gene: TRBJ2-7
CDR3 length: 14
clone size: -
V gene: TRBV28

CDR3 DNA: TGTGCCAGCAGCACCCGGGACAGGGGGCTCGACGGGGAGCTGTTTTTT
CDR3 protein: CASSTRDRGLDGELFF
D gene: TRBD1
J gene: TRBJ2-2
CDR3 length: 16
clone size: -
V gene: TRBV7-8

CDR3 DNA: TGTGCCAGCAGCCAAAGGGTGAACACCGGGGAGCTGTTTTTT
CDR3 protein: CASSQRVNTGELFF
D gene: -
J gene: TRBJ2-2
CDR3 length: 14
clone size: -
V gene: TRBV14

CDR3 DNA: TGTGCCAGCAGCCAAGGACTAGCGGGGTACGAGCAGTACTTC
CDR3 protein: CASSQGLAGYEQYF
D gene: TRBD2
J gene: TRBJ2-7
CDR3 length: 14
clone size: -
V gene: TRBV4-2

CDR3 DNA: TGCGCCAGCAGCCAAGATCGGGCTTCCAGGGCCCCATTCGATGGCTACACCTTC
CDR3 protein: CASSQDRASRAPFDGYTF
D gene: -
J gene: TRBJ1-2
CDR3 length: 18
clone size: once
V gene: TRBV4-3

CDR3 DNA: TGTGCCATCAGGGGGGGGACTCTCACAGATACGCAGTATTTT
CDR3 protein: CAIRGGTLTDTQYF
D gene: TRBD2
J gene: TRBJ2-3
CDR3 length: 14
clone size: once
V gene: TRBV10-3

CDR3 DNA: TGTGCCATCGGGGCCGCACTAAACACAGATACGCAGTATTTT
CDR3 protein: CAIGAALNTDTQYF
D gene: -
J gene: TRBJ2-3
CDR3 length: 14
clone size: -
V gene: TRBV10-3

CDR3 DNA: TGTGCCAGCAGTTCGGGGACAGGGGGATGGGAGACCCAGTACTTC
CDR3 protein: CASSSGTGGWETQYF
D gene: TRBD1
J gene: TRBJ2-5
CDR3 length: 15
clone size: -
V gene: TRBV6-5